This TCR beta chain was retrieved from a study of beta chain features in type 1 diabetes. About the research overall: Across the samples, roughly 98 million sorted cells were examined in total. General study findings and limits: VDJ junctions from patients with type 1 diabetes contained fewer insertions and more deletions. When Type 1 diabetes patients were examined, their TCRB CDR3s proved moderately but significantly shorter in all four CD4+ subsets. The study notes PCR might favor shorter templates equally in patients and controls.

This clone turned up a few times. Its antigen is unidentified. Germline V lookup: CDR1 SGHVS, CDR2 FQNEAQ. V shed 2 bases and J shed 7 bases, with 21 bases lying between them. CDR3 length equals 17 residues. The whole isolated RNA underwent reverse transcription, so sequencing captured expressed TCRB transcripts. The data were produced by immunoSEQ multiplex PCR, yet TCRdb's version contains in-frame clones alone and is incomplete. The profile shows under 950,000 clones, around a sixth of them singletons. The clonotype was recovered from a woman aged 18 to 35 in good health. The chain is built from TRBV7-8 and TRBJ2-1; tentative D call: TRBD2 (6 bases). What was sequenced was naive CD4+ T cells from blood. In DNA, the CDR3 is TGTGCCAGCAGCTTATTCCGGGAGCGGAGTCCAAAAAATGAGCAGTTCTTC. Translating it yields CASSLFRERSPKNEQFF.